This record looks at one TCR beta chain sequence and its context. This sample is part of a study of blood T cell repertoires in COVID-19. Background on the study: Acute-phase and convalescent COVID-19 samples originated in the United States, Italy and Spain. The analysed material was cDNA or gDNA that came from T cells, B-cell-depleted T cells, or PBMCs.

The CDR3 has 14 residues. V lost 7 bases and J lost 1, with 13 bases in between. CDR1 is LGHDT and CDR2 is YNNKEL in the germline V gene (reference sequence). In the original analysis: Counts of nucleated cells, estimated from reference gene primer amplification, were obtained. The protocol was immunoSEQ multiplex PCR, while the TCRdb copy is restricted to in-frame clones and leaves out a portion. V, J and clone size are those of that table, while D and trimming were read from the DNA. The sample holds roughly 190,000 clones, approximately 91% seen once. The TCR sequence derives from a man aged 25 to 40 with acute or convalescent COVID-19. Sequenced material: peripheral blood. The rearrangement joins TRBV3-1 (or the pseudogene TRBV3-2) to TRBJ2-5; a weak D match, TRBD1 (5 bases). CDR3 coding DNA: TGTGCCAGCACACAGACAGTATTCCAAGAGACCCAGTACTTC. Translation gives CASTQTVFQETQYF.